The sequence of this TCR beta chain was determined in a study of T cell changes during pregnancy in multiple sclerosis. Assay: immunoSEQ multiplex PCR; the TCRdb copy retains only in-frame clones and omits some. Of tens of thousands of clones listed, over 75% are singletons. This clone was seen a few times. The V end was cut by 5 bases, the J end by 1 base, with 9 bases between. The CDR3 contains 14 residues. Germline CDR1 SGHNT, CDR2 YYREEE (reference sequence). Source: CD4+ T cells from peripheral blood mononuclear cells, taken in the third trimester of pregnancy. The V call is TRBV5-4, the J call TRBJ2-2; tentative D call: TRBD1 (6 bases). This clonotype was obtained from a female donor in good health, enrolled as a control in a pregnancy study. The CDR3 region is CASRKQGNTGELFF. The CDR3 bases are TGTGCCAGCAGAAAACAGGGGAACACCGGGGAGCTGTTTTTT.